The present T cell receptor (beta chain) was sequenced within a study of yellow fever vaccine responses in identical twins. Study-wide results and limits: Reports say the vaccine T cell response in twins looked partly convergent and partly personalized.

For this clonotype: What it binds is unknown.

MiXCR, applied by TCRdb to the RT-PCR reads, yields one record per CDR3 protein. The sample lists about 19,000 distinct CDR3 sequences; just over 60% were seen once. V gave up 1 base and J gave up 4 bases; unmatched junction bases: 9. There are 16 residues in the CDR3. In germline, CDR1 is SGHNT, CDR2 YENEEA. Material: T cells from blood (PBMCs), unsorted or a sorted subset (not recorded which), obtained before or after yellow fever vaccination (not recorded which). This clonotype was obtained from a woman between 18 and 30 years old who received the yellow fever vaccine. The V call is TRBV11-3, the J call TRBJ1-2; 7 nucleotides line up with TRBD1. The CDR3 bases are TGTGCCAGCAGCTTAGCGTACAGGGGATGGGTCTATGGCTACACCTTC. This sequence encodes CASSLAYRGWVYGYTF. The variable domain in full, completed from reference TRBV11-3 and TRBJ1-2, reads EAGVVQSPRYKIIEKKQPVAFWCNPISGHNTLYWYLQNLGQGPELLIRYENEEAVDDSQLPKDRFSAERLKGVDSTLKIQPAELGDSAVYLCASSLAYRGWVYGYTFGSGTRLTVV.